Given below is one T cell receptor beta chain in context. Its cognate antigen is unknown. This specimen belongs to a study of radiotherapy plus CTLA-4 blockade in lung cancer. Study-wide context: Under 20% of patients responded objectively, and roughly 30% achieved disease control.

Enrolled patients, whose metastatic non-small-cell lung cancer was chemo-refractory, received focal radiation plus CTLA-4 blockade with ipilimumab. V shed 3 bases, J shed 4 bases, and the junction held 8 bases outside the gene matches. In germline, CDR1 is MDHEN, CDR2 SYDVKM. CDR3 size: 15 residues. Profiling relied on immunoSEQ multiplex PCR, and the TCRdb table lists in-frame clones only, not all of them. The table records around 24,000 clones, approximately 73% of them present only once. Study results and caveats: Radiotherapy was combined with ipilimumab, and tumor-derived TCR clones then expanded in blood. Among reported predictors of response, early blood T cell clone dynamics with interferon-beta performed best.

This clonotype originated in a human donor with non-small cell lung cancer who had stable disease on radiotherapy plus ipilimumab. The material was peripheral blood, obtained from a patient treated with radiotherapy plus ipilimumab. The chain combines TRBV28 with TRBJ1-2; the match to TRBD1 covers 7 bases. CDR3 sequence (DNA): TGTGCCAGCAGTTTCGGTAACAGGGGACTCTATGGCTACACCTTC. Protein sequence: CASSFGNRGLYGYTF.